In this sample, the clone carrying this T cell receptor beta chain turned up many times. The data originate from a study of regulatory T cells in long-lasting Graves disease. Sequencing libraries for TCR beta were prepared with iRepertoire HTBI primers and Arm-PCR of CDR3 regions. TCRdb passed the multiplex PCR reads through MiXCR, listing each CDR3 protein once. In the table there are about 540,000 distinct CDR3 sequences, about 14% of which are singletons. Time point meaning: newly diagnosed GD, antithyroid drugs for less than 3 months. RNA from PBMCs was the source of the TCR library. CDR3 length equals 16 residues. V gave up 0 bases and J gave up 2 bases, with 11 bases separating them. Germline V gene lookup returns CDR1 SEHNR and CDR2 FQNEAQ (reference sequence). Separately, the same data were catalogued under a study of T cells in Graves' hyperthyroidism and ophthalmopathy.

The V call is TRBV7-9, the J call TRBJ1-5; D uncertain. The material sequenced was peripheral blood mononuclear cells (PBMCs), taken at new diagnosis, from a patient treated with antithyroid drugs. This sequence originates from a man younger than 45 with Graves disease. CDR3 sequence: CASSLARTGRNQPQHF. The CDR3 DNA sequence: TGTGCCAGCAGCTTAGCCCGGACTGGGCGCAATCAGCCCCAGCATTTT.